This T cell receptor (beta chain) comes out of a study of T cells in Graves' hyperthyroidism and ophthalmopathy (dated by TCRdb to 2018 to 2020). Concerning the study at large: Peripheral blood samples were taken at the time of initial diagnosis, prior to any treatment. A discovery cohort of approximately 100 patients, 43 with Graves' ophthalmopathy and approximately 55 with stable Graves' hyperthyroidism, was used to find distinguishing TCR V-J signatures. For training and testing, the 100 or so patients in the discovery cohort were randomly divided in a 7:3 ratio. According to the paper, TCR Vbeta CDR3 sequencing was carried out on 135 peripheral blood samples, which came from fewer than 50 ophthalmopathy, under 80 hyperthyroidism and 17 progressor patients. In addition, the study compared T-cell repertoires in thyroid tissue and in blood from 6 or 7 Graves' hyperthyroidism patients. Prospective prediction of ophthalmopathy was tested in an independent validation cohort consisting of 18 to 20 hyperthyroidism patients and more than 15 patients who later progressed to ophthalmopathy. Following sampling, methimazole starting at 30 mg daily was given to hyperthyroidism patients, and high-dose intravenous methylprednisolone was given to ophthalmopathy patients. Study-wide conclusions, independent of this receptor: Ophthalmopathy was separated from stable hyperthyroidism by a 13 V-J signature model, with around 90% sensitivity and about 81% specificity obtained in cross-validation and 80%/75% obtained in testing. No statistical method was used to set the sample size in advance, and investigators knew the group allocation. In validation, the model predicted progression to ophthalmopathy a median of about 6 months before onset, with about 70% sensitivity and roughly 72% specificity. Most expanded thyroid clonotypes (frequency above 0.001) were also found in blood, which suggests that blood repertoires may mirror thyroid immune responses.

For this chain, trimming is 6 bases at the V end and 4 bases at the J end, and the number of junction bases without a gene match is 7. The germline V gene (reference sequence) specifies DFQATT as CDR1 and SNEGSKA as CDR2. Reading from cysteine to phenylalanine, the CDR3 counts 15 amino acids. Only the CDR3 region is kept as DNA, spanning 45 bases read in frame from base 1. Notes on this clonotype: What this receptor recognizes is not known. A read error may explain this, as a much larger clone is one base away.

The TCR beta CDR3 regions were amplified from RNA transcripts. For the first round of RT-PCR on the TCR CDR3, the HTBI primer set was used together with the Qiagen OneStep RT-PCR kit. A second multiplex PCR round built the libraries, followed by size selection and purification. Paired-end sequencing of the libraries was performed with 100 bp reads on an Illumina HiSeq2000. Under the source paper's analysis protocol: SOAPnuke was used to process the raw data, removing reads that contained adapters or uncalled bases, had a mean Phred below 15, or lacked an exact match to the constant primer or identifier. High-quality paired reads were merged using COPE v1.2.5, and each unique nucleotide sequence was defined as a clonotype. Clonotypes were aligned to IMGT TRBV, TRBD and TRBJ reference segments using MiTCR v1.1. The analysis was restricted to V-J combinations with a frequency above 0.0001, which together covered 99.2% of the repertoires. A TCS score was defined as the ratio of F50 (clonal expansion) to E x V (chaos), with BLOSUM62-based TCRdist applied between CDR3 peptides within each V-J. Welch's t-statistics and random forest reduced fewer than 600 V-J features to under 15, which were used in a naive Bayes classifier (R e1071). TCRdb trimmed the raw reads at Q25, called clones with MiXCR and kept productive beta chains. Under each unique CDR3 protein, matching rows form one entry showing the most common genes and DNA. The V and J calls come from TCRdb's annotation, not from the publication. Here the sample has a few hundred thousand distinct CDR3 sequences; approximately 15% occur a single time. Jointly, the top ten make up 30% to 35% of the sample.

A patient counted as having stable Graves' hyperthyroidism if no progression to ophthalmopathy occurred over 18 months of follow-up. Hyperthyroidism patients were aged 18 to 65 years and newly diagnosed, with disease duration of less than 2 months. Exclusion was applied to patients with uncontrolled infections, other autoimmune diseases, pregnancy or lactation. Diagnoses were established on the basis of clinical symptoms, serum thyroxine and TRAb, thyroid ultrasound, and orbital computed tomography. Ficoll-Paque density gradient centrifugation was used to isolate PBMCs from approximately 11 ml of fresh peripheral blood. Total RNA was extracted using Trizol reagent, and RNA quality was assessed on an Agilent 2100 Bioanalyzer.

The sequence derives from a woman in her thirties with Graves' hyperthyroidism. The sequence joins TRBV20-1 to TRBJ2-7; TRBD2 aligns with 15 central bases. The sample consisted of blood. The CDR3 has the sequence CSAPGLAGGFYEQYF. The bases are TGCAGTGCGCCCGGACTAGCGGGAGGGTTTTACGAGCAGTACTTC.